This TCR beta chain is from a study of lymphopenia after photon versus proton radiotherapy. This CDR3 has 15 amino acids. CDR1 and CDR2 from the germline V gene are KGHSH and LQKENI. J was trimmed by 2 bases and V by 6 bases; bases with no gene match: 7. TCRdb's copy holds only in-frame clones and misses some; the assay was immunoSEQ multiplex PCR. Of some 44,000 clones in the sample, around 86% were seen once. The clonotype comes from a woman in her 70s with pancreatic cancer. Sequenced here: peripheral blood, sampled from a patient treated with proton-based radiotherapy. The genes are TRBV18 and TRBJ1-5; 7 nucleotides match TRBD1. CDR3 in amino acids: CASSGQAGGNQPQHF. CDR3 DNA: TGTGCCAGCTCTGGACAGGCCGGGGGCAATCAGCCCCAGCATTTT.